Each of the 12 T cell receptor beta chains below was sequenced from the same sample in a study of blood T cell repertoires in COVID-19. The repertoire was sequenced with immunoSEQ multiplex PCR; TCRdb's copy has only in-frame clones and lacks some. The data contain about 160,000 clones, 80% of them singletons. The sequencing input was PBMCs or T cells enriched from blood (not recorded which). All receptors come from a man between 35 and 55 years old who had recovered from COVID-19.

The chain links TRBV5-6 to TRBJ1-1; the D is unclear. CDR1 and CDR2 from the germline V gene are SGHDT and YYEEEE. The CDR3 spans 13 residues. Trimming removed 3 bases at V and 1 base at J, with 7 bases between. The CDR3 nucleotides are TGTGCCAGCAGCTCTACAGAGAACACTGAAGCTTTCTTT. Translation gives CASSSTENTEAFF.

The rearrangement joins TRBV7-9 to TRBJ1-6, with 9 bases fitting TRBD1. The CDR3 is 16 residues long. Per germline, CDR1 SEHNR and CDR2 FQNEAQ (reference sequence). J gave up 8 bases and V 5 bases, and 10 bases lay outside the gene matches. The DNA of the CDR3 is TGTGCCAGCAGCCCAATACAGGGGGCCCTTGATTCACCCCTCCACTTT. Residues: CASSPIQGALDSPLHF.

The chain links TRBV18 to TRBJ2-1; D gene ambiguous. Trimming removed 3 bases from V and 7 bases from J, with 10 bases in between. The V gene's germline CDR1 is KGHSH and CDR2 LQKENI. CDR3 length: 13 residues. The CDR3 DNA sequence: TGTGCCAGCTCACCGTCCCAGAGGAATGAGCAGTTCTTC. Protein product: CASSPSQRNEQFF. Full variable domain (remainder filled in from reference TRBV18 and TRBJ2-1): NAGVMQNPRHLVRRRGQEARLRCSPMKGHSHVYWYRQLPEEGLKFMVYLQKENIIDESGMPKERFSAEFPKEGPSILRIQQVVRGDSAAYFCASSPSQRNEQFFGPGTRLTVL.

This sequence joins TRBV7-2 and TRBJ1-1, with D possibly being TRBD1 (5 bases). This CDR3 is built from 14 residues. V was shortened by 6 bases and J by 4 bases, with 15 bases between the two germline ends. Germline values: CDR1 SGHTA, CDR2 FQGNSA. The CDR3 protein is CASSIFGGGTEAFF. CDR3 sequence (DNA): TGTGCCAGCAGTATTTTCGGGGGAGGCACTGAAGCTTTCTTT. Combining the CDR3 with reference TRBV7-2 and TRBJ1-1 gives the whole variable domain GAGVSQSPSNKVTEKGKDVELRCDPISGHTALYWYRQSLGQGLEFLIYFQGNSAPDKSGLPSDRFSAERTGGSVSTLTIQRTQQEDSAVYLCASSIFGGGTEAFFGQGTRLTVV.

The chain couples TRBV7-9 to TRBJ1-2; 9 positions match TRBD1. Germline CDR1 reads SEHNR; CDR2 reads FQNEAQ (reference sequence). Unmatched junction bases numbered 1, after V lost 4 bases and J lost 10 bases. CDR3 length: 11 amino acids. As DNA, the CDR3 is TGTGCCAGCAGCTGGACAGGGGACTACACCTTC. It codes for CASSWTGDYTF.

This clone was counted once. The chain carries TRBV7-9 and TRBJ1-4; possibly TRBD1 for D (5 bases). Between the trimmed V and J ends, which lost 4 bases and 7 bases, there was a span of 19 bases. Germline V gene lookup returns CDR1 SEHNR and CDR2 FQNEAQ (reference sequence). CDR3 length: 16 amino acids. The CDR3 protein is CASSSTLLGGGEKLFF. CDR3 DNA: TGTGCCAGCAGCTCTACTCTTCTGGGGGGAGGTGAAAAACTGTTTTTT.

The chain joins TRBV21-1 to TRBJ2-7; TRBD1, the D gene given by the table, was not confirmed from the DNA. TRBV21-1 is a pseudogene segment. CDR3 length: 15 residues. CDR3 loop: CASNLQGGLFYEQYV. The DNA for the CDR3 is TGTGCCAGCAACCTCCAGGGGGGTCTATTCTACGAGCAGTACGTC.

This clone was recorded once. The chain links TRBV30 to TRBJ2-5; unclear D gene. CDR1 is GTSNPN and CDR2 is SVGIG in the germline V gene (reference sequence). V was trimmed by 0 bases and J by 3 bases, leaving 5 bases between them. The CDR3 is 12 residues long. CDR3 protein: CAWSVIEETQYF. CDR3 bases: TGTGCCTGGAGTGTAATAGAAGAGACCCAGTACTTC. Complete variable domain (other parts from reference TRBV30 and TRBJ2-5): SQTIHQWPATLVQPVGSPLSLECTVEGTSNPNLYWYRQAAGRGLQLLFYSVGIGQISSEVPQNLSASRPQDRQFILSSKKLLLSDSGFYLCAWSVIEETQYFGPGTRLLVL.

This clone was observed once. The genes are TRBV6-1 and TRBJ1-2; 9 positions agree with TRBD1. The CDR3 runs to 14 residues. Germline V gene sequence: CDR1 MNHNS, CDR2 SASEGT. V was pared by 2 bases and J by 8 bases, with 6 bases of the junction left unmatched. For the CDR3, the DNA is TGTGCCAGCAGTGAAACACAGGGGGCTGGGGGCTACACCTTC. Amino acid sequence: CASSETQGAGGYTF.

This chain connects TRBV24-1 to TRBJ2-3; TRBD2 agrees at 16 bases. Germline CDR1 is KGHDR and CDR2 is SFDVKD. The trim removed 2 bases at V and 6 bases at J, leaving 19 bases unmatched. CDR3 length: 22 residues. CDR3 in amino acids: CATSDSGRGTSGGARPWDTQYF. DNA for the CDR3: TGTGCCACCAGTGATTCGGGTAGAGGGACTAGCGGGGGGGCCAGACCCTGGGATACGCAGTATTTT.

The chain is built from TRBV9 and TRBJ2-7; D might be TRBD1 (5 bases). Germline CDR1 is SGDLS and CDR2 is YYNGEE. V was shortened by 2 bases and J by 2 bases, with 8 bases between the two germline ends. The CDR3 length is 13 residues. The CDR3, as DNA: TGTGCCAGCAGCGTTGACAGCGCCTACGAGCAGTACTTC. Protein: CASSVDSAYEQYF.

This sequence joins TRBV5-3 and TRBJ2-7, with TRBD1 matching 9 bases. TRBV5-3 is known as an ORF, though its function is uncertain. The CDR3 runs to 13 residues. V was pared by 3 bases and J by 5 bases, with 3 bases of the junction left unmatched. Written as DNA, the CDR3 is TGTGCCAGAAGCTACAGGGGGCTCGACGAGCAGTACGTC. This sequence encodes CARSYRGLDEQYV.